This TCR beta chain was identified in a study of CD8+CD57+ T cells in acquired aplastic anemia. On the study more broadly: An average of around 3.5 ug of DNA was obtained from sorted CD4+ and CD8+ cells.

The use of genomic DNA as template underpinned the TCR beta VDJ and CDR3 profiling. TCRdb processed the reads anew with MiXCR; each CDR3 protein has one entry. This sample has 200,000 to 250,000 distinct CDR3 sequences, with about 59% found just once. V lost 6 bases and J lost 9; bases outside the gene matches: 11. The CDR3 loop spans 14 amino acids. CDR1 and CDR2 (germline): MGHDK, SYGVNS. This clonotype has just a few counts. The chain has TRBV25-1 and TRBJ1-2; 9 bases map to TRBD1. This receptor was taken from a human donor in good health. Sequencing was carried out using sorted CD4+, CD8+, or CD8+CD57+ T cells (not recorded which) from PBMCs. The CDR3 sequence: CASRGTGMSVSYTF. CDR3 nucleotides: TGTGCCAGCAGGGGGACAGGGATGAGTGTTAGCTACACCTTC.